This entry describes one T cell receptor beta chain. The time point denotes: patch test 1, 2 weeks after DPC sensitization. Treatment given: therapeutic diphenylcyclopropenone sensitization with weekly scalp DPC. This entry belongs to a study of human T cells and chemical hapten exposure. This CDR3 comprises 15 residues. TCRdb re-called the RACE reads through MiXCR, storing one row per CDR3 protein. The sample lists about 360,000 distinct CDR3 sequences; roughly 4.8% were seen once. The chain carries TRBV21-1 and TRBJ2-7; the table's D gene call, TRBD1, was not cross checked with the DNA. TRBV21-1 is recorded as a pseudogene. The sample consisted of whole blood, taken in connection with sensitization to the hapten diphenylcyclopropenone (DPC). This clonotype originated in a woman in her fifties or sixties with alopecia areata. Some clones in this sample may be carry-over from other donors' samples. The CDR3 nucleotides are TGTGCCAGCCTCGGACAGGGGCACCCCTCCTACGAGCAGTACTTC. It specifies CASLGQGHPSYEQYF.